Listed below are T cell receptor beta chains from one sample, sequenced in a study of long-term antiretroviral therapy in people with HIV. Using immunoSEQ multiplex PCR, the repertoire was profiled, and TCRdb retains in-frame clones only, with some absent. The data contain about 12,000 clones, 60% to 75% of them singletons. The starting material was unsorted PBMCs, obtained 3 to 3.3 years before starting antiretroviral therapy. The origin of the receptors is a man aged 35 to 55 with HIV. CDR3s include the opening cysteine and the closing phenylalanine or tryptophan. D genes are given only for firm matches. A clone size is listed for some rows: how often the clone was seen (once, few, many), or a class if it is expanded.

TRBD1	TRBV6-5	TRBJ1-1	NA	TGTGCCAGCAGTTACCATAGACAGGGTAGCACTGAAGCTTTCTTT	CASSYHRQGSTEAFF
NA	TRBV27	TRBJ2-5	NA	TGTGCCAGCAGTTTATGGGGGCTAGCGAGCCGCCAAGAGACCCAGTACTTC	CASSLWGLASRQETQYF
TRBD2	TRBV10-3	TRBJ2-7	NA	TGTGCCATCAGTGAGTCGATCGGGACTAGCGGGAGAGGCGAGCAGTACTTC	CAISESIGTSGRGEQYF
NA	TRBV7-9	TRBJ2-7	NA	TGTGCCAGCAGCCAAGATCGGCGAGGTAGCTCCTACGAGCAGTACTTC	CASSQDRRGSSYEQYF
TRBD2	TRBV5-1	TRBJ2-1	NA	TGCGCCAGCAGCTTGGAGTCTAGCGGGAGTTATGAGCAGTTCTTC	CASSLESSGSYEQFF
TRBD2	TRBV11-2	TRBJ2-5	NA	TGTGCCAGCAGCTTACGGCTAGCGGGAGCCCAAGAGACCCAGTACTTC	CASSLRLAGAQETQYF
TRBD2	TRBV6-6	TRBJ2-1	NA	TGTGCCAGCAAAATAGCGGGAGATGAGCAGTTCTTC	CASKIAGDEQFF
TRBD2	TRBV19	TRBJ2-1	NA	TGTGCCAGTAGCCCAGGGACTAGCGGGATTGAGCAGTTCTTC	CASSPGTSGIEQFF
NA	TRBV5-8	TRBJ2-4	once	TGTGCCAGCAGCGCGGGGACAGCATCACGAGGGAACATTCAGTACTTC	CASSAGTASRGNIQYF
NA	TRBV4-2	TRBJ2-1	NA	TGTGCCAGCAGCCAAGAAGGGGGAAACTACAATGAGCAGTTCTTC	CASSQEGGNYNEQFF
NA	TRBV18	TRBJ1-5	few	TGTGCCAGCTCACCAACAGGGTGGGTCGCGGAGTCCCAGCATTTT	CASSPTGWVAESQHF
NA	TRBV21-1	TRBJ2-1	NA	TGTGCCAGCAGCGGCTCACTAGGTGATGAGCAGTTCTTC	CASSGSLGDEQFF
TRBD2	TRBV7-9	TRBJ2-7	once	TGTGCCAGCAGCTTAGTTGTTTCGGGACTAGGCTCCTACGAGCAGTACTTC	CASSLVVSGLGSYEQYF
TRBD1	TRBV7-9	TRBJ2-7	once	TGTGCCAGCAGCGATAGGGGACAGGACTACGAGCAGTACTTC	CASSDRGQDYEQYF
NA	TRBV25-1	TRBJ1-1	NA	TGTGCCAGCAAAGGACCCCTTGAAGCTTTCTTT	CASKGPLEAFF
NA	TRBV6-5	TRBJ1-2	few	TGTGCCAGCAGTCCCTGGGCGAGCTATGGCTACACCTTC	CASSPWASYGYTF
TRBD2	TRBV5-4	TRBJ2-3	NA	TGTGCCAGCAGCCTCAGACTAGCGGGAGGGCCGGTAGATACGCAGTATTTT	CASSLRLAGGPVDTQYF
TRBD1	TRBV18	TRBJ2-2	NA	TGTGCCAGCTCACGACGACAGGGCGGCACCGGGGAGCTGTTTTTT	CASSRRQGGTGELFF
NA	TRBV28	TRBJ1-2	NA	TGTGCCGTAGGAGGGGGGACCCGGATTATCTATGGCTACACCTTC	CAVGGGTRIIYGYTF
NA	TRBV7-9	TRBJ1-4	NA	TGTGCCAGCAGCGCTATTAACAGGTCTGAAAAACTGTTTTTT	CASSAINRSEKLFF
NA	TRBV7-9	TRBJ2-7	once	TGTGCCAGCAGCGCCAGGGACACCCGCTCCGTCTACGAGCAGTACTTC	CASSARDTRSVYEQYF
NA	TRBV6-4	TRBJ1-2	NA	TGTGCCAGCAGGGAAAATCAGGAGAACTATGGCTACACCTTC	CASRENQENYGYTF
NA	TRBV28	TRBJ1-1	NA	TGTGCCAGCACCCTATATGTTGGTGAACGGAGCACTGAAGCTTTCTTT	CASTLYVGERSTEAFF
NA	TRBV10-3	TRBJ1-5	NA	TGTGCCATCAGTGAGTCAGGGGGGCCCAATCAGCCCCAGCATTTT	CAISESGGPNQPQHF
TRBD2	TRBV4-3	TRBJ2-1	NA	TGCGCCAGCAGCCCGGGACTACTCAATGAGCAGTTCTTC	CASSPGLLNEQFF
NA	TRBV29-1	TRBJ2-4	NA	TGCAGCGTTGATAGGGTTGACAAAAACATTCAGTACTTC	CSVDRVDKNIQYF
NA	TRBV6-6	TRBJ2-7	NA	TGTGCCAGCAGTTACGTAATGGAGGACTATGTCTACTTC	CASSYVMEDYVYF
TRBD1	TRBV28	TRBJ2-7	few	TGTGCCAGCAGTTGGACAGGGGCCTACGAGCAGTACTTC	CASSWTGAYEQYF
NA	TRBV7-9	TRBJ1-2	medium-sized	TGTGCCAGCAGCCCCCGGACCCAGTGGTTGGTCTATGGCTACACCTTC	CASSPRTQWLVYGYTF
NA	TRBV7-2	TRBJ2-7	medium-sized	TGTGCCAGCAGCTTAGAGGGATTCAGCTCCTACGAGCAGTACTTC	CASSLEGFSSYEQYF
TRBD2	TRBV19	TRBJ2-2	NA	TGTGCCACCTACCGAGGTAGCGGGAGTTCCGGGGAGCTGTTTTTT	CATYRGSGSSGELFF
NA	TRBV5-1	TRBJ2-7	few	TGCGCCAGCAGCTTGGCCGGGAGCTCCTACGAGCAGTACTTC	CASSLAGSSYEQYF
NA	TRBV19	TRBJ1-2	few	TGTGCCAGTAGTATAGGGACAAACTATGGCTACACCTTC	CASSIGTNYGYTF
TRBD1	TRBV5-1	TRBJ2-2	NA	TGCGCCAGCAGCTACGGGACAGGGCGGGACACCGGGGAGCTGTTTTTT	CASSYGTGRDTGELFF
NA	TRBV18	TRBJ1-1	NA	TGTGCCAGCTCACCATCGGGGCGAGGCACTGAAGCTTTCTTT	CASSPSGRGTEAFF
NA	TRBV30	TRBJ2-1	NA	TGTGCCTGGAGTACTAGTCCCAATGAGCAGTTCTTC	CAWSTSPNEQFF
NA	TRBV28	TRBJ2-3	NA	TGTGCCAGCAATTTTTACGGCACAGATACGCAGTATTTT	CASNFYGTDTQYF
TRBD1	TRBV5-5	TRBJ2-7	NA	TGTGCCAGCAGCCCCGACAGGGGAATCGCCGAGCAGTACTTC	CASSPDRGIAEQYF
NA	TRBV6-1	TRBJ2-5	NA	TGTGCCAGCAGCTATAGGGGTGGAGAGACCCAGTACTTC	CASSYRGGETQYF
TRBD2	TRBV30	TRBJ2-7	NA	TGTGCCTGGAGTATAGCGGGAACCTACGAGCAGTACTTC	CAWSIAGTYEQYF